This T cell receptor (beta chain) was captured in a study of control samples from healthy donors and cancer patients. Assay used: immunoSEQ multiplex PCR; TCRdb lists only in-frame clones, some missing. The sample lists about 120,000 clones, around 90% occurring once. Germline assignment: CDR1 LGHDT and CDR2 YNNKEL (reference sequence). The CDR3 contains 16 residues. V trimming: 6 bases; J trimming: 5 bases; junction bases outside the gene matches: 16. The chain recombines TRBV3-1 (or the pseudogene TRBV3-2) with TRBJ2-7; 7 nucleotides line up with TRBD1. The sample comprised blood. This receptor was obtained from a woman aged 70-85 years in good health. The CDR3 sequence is CASSFSPTGSRHEQYF. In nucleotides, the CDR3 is TGTGCCAGCAGTTTCTCCCCGACAGGGAGTCGGCACGAGCAGTACTTC.